This TCR beta chain is from a study of T cells in localized non-small cell lung cancer (dated by TCRdb to 2019 to 2021). General notes on the study: The study analyzed T cell repertoires of a few hundred early-stage NSCLC patients, comparing tumors and uninvolved tumor-adjacent lungs. NSCLC patients had a mean age of roughly 66 years, and 129 were male and 107 female. The cohort comprised a few hundred treatment-naïve NSCLC patients with resected, localized lung tumors.

V ends up 2 bases short and J 10 bases short, with an unmatched junction base count of 4. Measured from the cysteine to the phenylalanine, the CDR3 is 11 residues long. Of all the DNA, just the CDR3 is kept, 33 bases in frame from base 1. CDR1 and CDR2, per the germline V gene (reference sequence), are GTSNPN and SVGIG. The immunoSEQ Assay was used to sequence TCR beta CDR3 regions from DNA. In the source study's methods: T cell density was computed as TCR beta template counts normalized to usable DNA estimated by amplifying housekeeping genes. Using the preseqR package, richness was estimated by extrapolating to 120,000 templates for tissue samples and 400,000 templates for PBMC samples. Clonality was calculated as one minus Pielou's evenness. Tissue-enriched TCRs were identified through differential abundance testing performed on productive amino-acid clonotypes, with a minimum total count of 5 and an alpha of 0.1. The Jaccard Index and the Morisita Overlap Index were used to measure repertoire overlap between compartments. GLIPH clustered TCR beta CDR3s with public tetramer-defined viral CDR3s; viral motifs required at least three viral sequences plus V-gene enrichment. TCRdb took this table from immuneACCESS and kept in-frame rearrangements with V and J called. Such tables lack part of the clones; where checked against another copy, unresolved V genes explain under half of the gap, and the rest is unexplained. V, J and clone size are those of that table, while D and trimming were read from the DNA. This sample holds 25,000 or so clones; 87% were observed only once. The ten most abundant clones make up roughly 7% of the sample.

The investigation overall reported the following: Uninvolved tumor-adjacent lung showed the highest T cell clonality, higher than tumor, which suggests more focused antigenic responses in the adjacent lung. Multi-region tumor sequencing was not performed, so intratumor heterogeneity could not be excluded. A median of about 53 of the top 100 tumor clones were detected in paired uninvolved adjacent lung, and some 28 of these tumor clones were also found among the top 100 clones of the paired uninvolved adjacent lung. Because of the exploratory design, TCR variables were selected using unadjusted p-values without false-discovery rate correction. Longer overall survival was associated with higher blood T cell density, whereas shorter survival was associated with higher adjacent-lung clonality.

A word on this clone: This receptor's antigen is unknown. Base qualities were left out, and no much larger clone turns up one base away.

At diagnosis, peripheral blood, uninvolved tumor-adjacent lung and tumor were collected and stored as a combination of fresh-frozen and FFPE material. For TCR repertoire profiling, the blood samples were analyzed as peripheral blood mononuclear cells. The specimen was peripheral blood, collected before any cancer treatment. The V and J genes are TRBV30 and TRBJ1-1, with 7 central nucleotides matching TRBD1. This clonotype originated in a male donor older than 55 with stage I lung adenocarcinoma. The DNA sequence is TGTGCCTGGAGTTTAAGGACAGGAGCTTTCTTT. Its protein is CAWSLRTGAFF.